This T cell receptor (beta chain) is from a study of blood T cell repertoires in COVID-19 (dated by TCRdb to 2018 to 2021). With regard to the full study: Collaborator samples came from the United States, Italy and Spain and covered acute and convalescent phases of COVID-19. Where HLA class I and class II types were available, the types were taken from metadata supplied by the sample provider, not from assay-based typing. A de-identified subject ID, COVID-19 status, age in years and sex were almost always included in the sample metadata. A freely available public database, intended as a resource for researchers studying the immune response to SARS-CoV-2, is where the repertoires were released. Deeply sampled blood TCRbeta repertoires from subjects exposed to, actively infected with, or recovered from COVID-19 were included in the dataset. The material from the prospective study consisted of cDNA or gDNA derived from T cells, B-cell-depleted T cells, or PBMCs. Samples came from the ongoing ImmuneRACE study (first 160 participants) plus 1,254 subjects from 6 global collaborators.

The paper's findings and limits, for the study overall: Clinical and demographic metadata were provided uncurated, with the amount varying by source and participant.

In Seattle, one collaborating source enrolled patients while the infection was active and tracked those patients longitudinally over the course of disease. Each collaborating institution followed its own protocols to collect whole blood in K2EDTA tubes. For TCRbeta analysis, collaborators shipped samples as frozen whole blood, isolated PBMCs, or DNA extracted from either of those sample types. Sequences SGHTA (CDR1) and FQGTGA (CDR2) are obtained from the germline V gene. V ends up 1 base short and J 2 bases short, with an unmatched junction base count of 4. Inclusive of the bounding cysteine and phenylalanine, the CDR3 is 16 residues long. Of all the DNA, just the CDR3 is kept, 48 bases in frame from base 1. This clone was detected once. Its binding antigen is unknown. The record has no base qualities; no much larger clone is one base away. The immunoSEQ Assay, a bias-controlled multiplex PCR, was used to amplify TCRbeta CDR3 regions from genomic DNA. As for the authors' bioinformatics: The number of nucleated cells in each sample was estimated from the amplification of reference gene primers within the assay. Sequence reads were collapsed and filtered to measure the absolute abundance of every unique TCRbeta CDR3 rearrangement. For each sample, productive Simpson clonality was calculated as the square root of Simpson's diversity index across productive rearrangements. TCRdb limited this immuneACCESS table to in-frame rearrangements with V and J called. A share of clones is missing; checked studies link under half to unresolved V genes, and the rest is unexplained. V and J calls and clone size are copied from that table; D and trimming were computed from the DNA. The sample includes 200,000 to 250,000 clones, with around 84% observed a single time. The ten largest make up more than 9% of the sample.

The sequence came from a man in his fifties or sixties with COVID-19, enrolled during active disease. The sequencing sample was made of peripheral blood. The V and J genes are TRBV7-3 and TRBJ1-3; 8 bases in between match TRBD1. The CDR3 amino acid sequence is: CASSLNPGGPGNTIYF. The base sequence is TGTGCCAGCAGCTTAAACCCAGGGGGCCCTGGAAACACCATATATTTT.